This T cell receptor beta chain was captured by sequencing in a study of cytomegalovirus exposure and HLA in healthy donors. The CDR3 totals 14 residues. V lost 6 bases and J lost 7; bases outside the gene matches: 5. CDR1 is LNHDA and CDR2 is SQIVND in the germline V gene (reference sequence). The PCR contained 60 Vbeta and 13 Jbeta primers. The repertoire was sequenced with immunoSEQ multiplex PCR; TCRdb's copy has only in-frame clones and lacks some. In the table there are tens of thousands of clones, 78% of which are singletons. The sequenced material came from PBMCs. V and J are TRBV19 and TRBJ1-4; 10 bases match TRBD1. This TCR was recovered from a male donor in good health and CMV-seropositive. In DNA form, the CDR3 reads TGTGCCAGTAGGGGACAGGGGAACCTTGAAAAACTGTTTTTT. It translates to CASRGQGNLEKLFF. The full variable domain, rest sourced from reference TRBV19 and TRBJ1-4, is DGGITQSPKYLFRKEGQNVTLSCEQNLNHDAMYWYRQDPGQGLRLIYYSQIVNDFQKGDIAEGYSVSREKKESFPLTVTSAQKNPTAFYLCASRGQGNLEKLFFGSGTQLSVL.